The sample holds a few counts of the clone carrying this T cell receptor (beta chain). Its cognate antigen is unknown. The sample comes from a study of post-analysis software for immune sequencing data. CDR1 is LGHNA and CDR2 is YSLEER in the germline V gene. This CDR3 comprises 13 residues. V was cut by 0 bases and J by 8 bases, with 8 bases left in between. TCR beta cDNA libraries included unique molecular identifiers. TCRdb reanalysed the PCR reads using MiXCR and keeps one entry per CDR3 protein. The sample includes over 150,000 distinct CDR3 sequences, around 36% of them seen just once. General study results and limits: F measure clustering grouped samples strongly by preparation batch. A significant reduction in normalized Chao1 diversity was observed in multiple sclerosis patients versus controls.

The chain combines TRBV4-3 with TRBJ2-1; no firm D call. The TCR was taken from a girl under 18 with multiple sclerosis. The sample was blood, taken after autologous hematopoietic stem cell transplantation. DNA for the CDR3: TGCGCCAGCAGCCAAGAGTTGACCTATGAGCAGTTCTTC. It is translated as CASSQELTYEQFF.